The source of this T cell receptor (beta chain) is a study of blood T cell repertoires in COVID-19. This CDR3 is built from 15 residues. Per the germline V gene, CDR1 is SNHLY and CDR2 is FYNNEI. Trimming removed 5 bases from V and 6 bases from J, with 14 bases in between. Libraries were prepared by immunoSEQ multiplex PCR; TCRdb keeps only in-frame clonotypes and omits some of them. The table lists approximately 200,000 clones, approximately 80% of them singletons. In its sample, this clone was seen a few times. The specimen was peripheral blood. The sequence was obtained from a human donor with acute or convalescent COVID-19. The donor label of this sample is uncertain. This sequence joins TRBV2 and TRBJ1-6; tentatively, D is TRBD1 (6 bases). The CDR3 spells CASSQGAGANSPLHF. The CDR3 DNA is TGTGCCAGCAGTCAAGGGGCAGGGGCTAATTCACCCCTCCACTTT.